Shown below are 21 T cell receptor beta chains from a single sample sequenced in a study of T cell responses to AZD1222 COVID-19 vaccine. Sequencing was performed with immunoSEQ multiplex PCR; in TCRdb, only in-frame clones are kept and a portion is missing. The data contain about 180,000 clones, just under 95% of them singletons. Specimen: peripheral blood, collected 28 days after the second dose of the MenACWY control vaccine. Receptor source: an adult who received the MenACWY meningococcal vaccine as a control.

This sequence joins TRBV7-2 and TRBJ1-5; no clear D gene. Germline CDR1 SGHTA, CDR2 FQGNSA. The CDR3 runs 14 residues. Trimming stripped 4 bases from V and 4 bases from J, with 11 bases between. CDR3 bases: TGTGCCAGCAGCTCTCGAGTGGCAAATCAGCCCCAGCATTTT. It codes for CASSSRVANQPQHF.

The chain couples TRBV7-3 to TRBJ2-7, with TRBD1 matching 8 bases. CDR1 is SGHTA and CDR2 is FQGTGA in the germline V gene. V shed 2 bases and J 7 bases; nucleotides not matched to a gene: 16. The CDR3 sequence is 17 residues long. CDR3 region: CASSLSSGVRGRGEQYF. The CDR3 DNA sequence: TGTGCCAGCAGCTTATCGAGTGGGGTCAGGGGGCGAGGGGAGCAGTACTTC.

The chain combines TRBV9 with TRBJ1-6; D is perhaps TRBD1 (5 bases). The germline V gene encodes CDR1 SGDLS and CDR2 YYNGEE. This CDR3 has 14 amino acids. The V end was cut by 2 bases, the J end by 7 bases, with 10 bases between. CDR3 protein: CASSVGGWNSPLHF. The CDR3 DNA follows: TGTGCCAGCAGCGTGGGGGGATGGAATTCACCCCTCCACTTT.

V gene TRBV27 combines with J gene TRBJ2-4; TRBD2 matches 9 bases. V lost 0 bases and J lost 8; bases outside the gene matches: 8. From germline, CDR1 is MNHEY and CDR2 SMNVEV (reference sequence). The CDR3 spans 16 residues. CDR3 amino acids: CASSLSVGGGRDIQYF. The CDR3 DNA reads TGTGCCAGCAGTTTATCCGTCGGGGGCGGGAGGGACATTCAGTACTTC.

The V call is TRBV19, the J call TRBJ1-1, with unresolved D. Germline V gene lookup returns CDR1 LNHDA and CDR2 SQIVND (reference sequence). The CDR3 sequence is 13 residues long. V lost 3 bases, J lost 1 base, and 6 bases lay in between. CDR3 DNA sequence: TGTGCCAGTAGTATGGGTGGGAACACTGAAGCTTTCTTT. Translated: CASSMGGNTEAFF.

The chain joins TRBV7-2 to TRBJ2-7, with D uncertain. The CDR3 is made up of 15 amino acids. V lost 8 bases and J 0 bases, leaving 17 bases between the germline ends. Germline loops: CDR1 SGHTA, CDR2 FQGNSA. The CDR3 is CASLFSLASSYEQYF. In DNA, the CDR3 is TGTGCCAGCCTTTTTTCGCTGGCCAGCTCCTACGAGCAGTACTTC. The variable domain in full, completed from reference TRBV7-2 and TRBJ2-7, reads GAGVSQSPSNKVTEKGKDVELRCDPISGHTALYWYRQSLGQGLEFLIYFQGNSAPDKSGLPSDRFSAERTGGSVSTLTIQRTQQEDSAVYLCASLFSLASSYEQYFGPGTRLTVT.

This clone appeared a few times. The chain uses TRBV3-1 (or the pseudogene TRBV3-2) and TRBJ1-6, with TRBD1 matching over 9 bases. CDR3 length: 15 residues. Germline V lookup: CDR1 LGHDT, CDR2 YNNKEL (reference sequence). J lost 11 bases, V lost 2 bases, and 7 bases had no gene match. This chain's CDR3 is CASSQNTRQGAPLHF. CDR3 bases: TGTGCCAGCAGCCAAAACACAAGACAGGGGGCACCCCTCCACTTT.

The V gene is TRBV6-2 or TRBV6-3, the J gene TRBJ1-5; D remains unclear. The CDR3 has 13 amino acids. V lost 5 bases to trimming and J lost 1 base, with 6 bases between them. Per germline, CDR1 MNHEY and CDR2 SVGEGT. The CDR3 nucleotides are TGTGCCAGCAGTCCCCCGAGCAATCAGCCCCAGCATTTT. It yields the protein CASSPPSNQPQHF.

V usage is TRBV19 and J usage is TRBJ2-5; the D gene is possibly TRBD1 (5 bases). The CDR3 contains 15 residues. V was trimmed by 5 bases and J by 0 bases, leaving 13 bases between them. The germline gives CDR1 LNHDA, CDR2 SQIVND (reference sequence). CDR3 DNA sequence: TGTGCCAGTAGTCCCCGAGACAGCTACCAAGAGACCCAGTACTTC. This translates into CASSPRDSYQETQYF.

The chain has TRBV5-6 and TRBJ2-3; D is ambiguous. This CDR3 comprises 15 residues. V lost 2 bases and J lost 0, with 10 bases in between. From germline, CDR1 is SGHDT and CDR2 YYEEEE. The CDR3 loop is CASSFPGDSTDTQYF. In DNA form, the CDR3 reads TGTGCCAGCAGCTTCCCCGGAGATAGCACAGATACGCAGTATTTT.

The V call is TRBV24-1, the J call TRBJ1-2, with 8 nucleotides matching TRBD1. Germline V gene lookup returns CDR1 KGHDR and CDR2 SFDVKD. The CDR3 runs to 16 residues. V shed 6 bases and J 1 base; nucleotides not matched to a gene: 9. The CDR3 DNA sequence: TGTGCCACCAGTCCAGGGACAGGAGGGGGTAACTATGGCTACACCTTC. This encodes CATSPGTGGGNYGYTF.

This clone was recorded once. The chain is built from TRBV28 and TRBJ1-1, with TRBD1 matching over 7 bases. CDR1 and CDR2 (germline): MDHEN, SYDVKM. There are 14 residues in the CDR3. Unmatched junction bases numbered 9, after V lost 8 bases and J lost 3 bases. CDR3 in amino acids: CASGQGGSDTEAFF. CDR3 DNA sequence: TGTGCCAGCGGCCAGGGGGGGTCGGACACTGAAGCTTTCTTT.

This chain links TRBV5-1 with TRBJ2-7; D is unresolved. This CDR3 is built from 15 residues. Trimming took 0 bases from V and 0 from J, leaving 10 bases between them. Germline assignment: CDR1 SGHRS and CDR2 YFSETQ. The DNA for the CDR3 is TGCGCCAGCAGCTTGGACTCCAGGAGCTCCTACGAGCAGTACTTC. It codes for CASSLDSRSSYEQYF.

The chain is built from TRBV30 and TRBJ2-2; D not resolved. This CDR3 has 11 amino acids. Germline CDR1 GTSNPN, CDR2 SVGIG (reference sequence). Between the trimmed V and J ends, which lost 4 bases and 4 bases, there was a span of 4 bases. The CDR3 region is CAWTATGELFF. CDR3 coding DNA: TGTGCCTGGACGGCCACCGGGGAGCTGTTTTTT.

The chain joins TRBV21-1 to TRBJ1-1. TRBV21-1 is noted as a pseudogene. There are 11 residues in the CDR3. In DNA form, the CDR3 reads TGTGCCAGCAGCCGGGGGGATGAAGCTTTCTTT. Residues: CASSRGDEAFF.

V usage is TRBV9 and J usage is TRBJ2-5; no clear D gene. Between the trimmed V and J ends, which lost 0 bases and 1 base, there was a span of 7 bases. CDR3 length equals 14 residues. Germline loops: CDR1 SGDLS, CDR2 YYNGEE. The CDR3: CASSVETSQETQYF. Here the CDR3 DNA reads TGTGCCAGCAGCGTAGAAACCAGCCAAGAGACCCAGTACTTC.

The rearrangement links TRBV3-1 (or the pseudogene TRBV3-2) to TRBJ2-7; possibly TRBD1 or TRBD2 for D (5 bases each). The CDR3 is 15 amino acids. The germline gives CDR1 LGHDT, CDR2 YNNKEL (reference sequence). The V gene lost 0 bases and the J gene lost 9 bases, with 18 bases spanning the gap. Here the CDR3 reads CASSQDLGRSRGQYF. The CDR3 DNA reads TGTGCCAGCAGCCAAGATCTTGGACGGTCGAGGGGGCAGTACTTC.

The chain carries TRBV30 and TRBJ1-2, with 8 bases aligning to TRBD1. Germline V gene sequence: CDR1 GTSNPN, CDR2 SVGIG (reference sequence). V lost 2 bases and J lost 4; bases outside the gene matches: 6. The CDR3 is 14 amino acids. The CDR3, as DNA: TGTGCCTGGAGTCCGGACAGGGCGGGCTATGGCTACACCTTC. This gives the protein CAWSPDRAGYGYTF.

This CDR3 is CASSPAGTEAFF. CDR3 nucleotide sequence: TGCGCCAGCAGCCCCGCAGGCACTGAAGCTTTCTTT. The chain couples TRBV4-1 to TRBJ1-1; no clear D. Looked up from germline, CDR1 is MGHRA and CDR2 is YSYEKL. The CDR3 is made up of 12 amino acids. V was clipped by 4 bases and J by 4 bases, with 7 bases between them.

The chain couples TRBV7-9 to TRBJ1-2; 8 bases match TRBD1. The trim removed 4 bases at V and 8 bases at J, leaving 6 bases unmatched. Germline CDR1 is SEHNR and CDR2 is FQNEAQ (reference sequence). There are 13 residues in the CDR3. Here the CDR3 DNA reads TGTGCCAGCAGCTGGGGGACAGGCTGGGGCTACACCTTC. Amino acid sequence: CASSWGTGWGYTF.

A few counts support this clone. Other nucleotide sequences from this sample produce the same CDR3. The CDR3 DNA follows: TGTGCCAGCAGCGTAGATGGGGCAAATCAGCCCCAGCATTTT. Its translation is CASSVDGANQPQHF. The rearrangement joins TRBV9 to TRBJ1-5; a possible D gene is TRBD1 (5 bases). The V gene's germline CDR1 is SGDLS and CDR2 YYNGEE. The V end lost 0 bases, the J end lost 4 bases, and 8 bases lay between the germline ends. The CDR3 spans 14 residues.